Given below is one TCR beta chain in context. The antigen remains unidentified. The table came from immunoSEQ multiplex PCR; TCRdb's copy has only in-frame clones and leaves some out. The sample holds about 110,000 clones, nearly 90% seen once. The data are from a study of T cell responses to AZD1222 COVID-19 vaccine. Notes on the study in general: The reported proportion of spike-specific TCRs targeting unmutated variant regions was nearly half.

Sequencing was performed on peripheral blood, taken on day 0 of AZD1222 vaccination. This clonotype was obtained from an adult in good health.

The CDR3 sequence is CASSPQVGPKSGANVLTF. Written as DNA, the CDR3 is TGTGCCAGCTCACCACAAGTAGGGCCAAAGTCTGGGGCCAACGTCCTGACTTTC. The rearrangement uses TRBV18 and TRBJ2-6, with D uncertain. CDR3 size: 18 residues. The germline V gene encodes CDR1 KGHSH and CDR2 LQKENI. V lost 1 base and J lost 1, with 14 bases in between.